At least ten counts were recorded for the clone carrying this TCR beta chain. As yet, its antigen is unknown. This sample was taken from a study of T-cell reconstitution after alpha-beta-depleted transplantation in children. Notes on the study in general: A year had passed since transplant, and T-cell counts and diversity by then came mostly from newly produced T cells. Surviving recipient T cells and intrathymic progenitors accounted for some patients' high TCRbeta diversity at day 60. Two months or so post-transplant, alpha-beta T cells reportedly derived from several hundred expanded graft clones.

Unique molecular identifiers were incorporated when the TCRbeta library was constructed. MiXCR, run by TCRdb on the PCR reads, gives a single entry per CDR3 protein. Here the sample spans 450,000 to 550,000 distinct CDR3 sequences, over 9.5% being singletons. The specimen comprised PBMCs, mostly from graft donor cells, sampled 180 days after TCRalphabeta/CD19-depleted stem cell transplant. The sequence came from a female patient aged 2-9 years who had a stem cell transplant for aplastic anemia, so the T cells may come from the graft donor.

CDR3 coding DNA: TGTGCCAGCAGCGAAAATAGCGTAGCGGCCATATACAATGAGCAGTTCTTC. It specifies CASSENSVAAIYNEQFF. The chain is built from TRBV7-9 and TRBJ2-1; TRBD2 might be the D (6 bases). Germline V gene lookup returns CDR1 SEHNR and CDR2 FQNEAQ (reference sequence). Trimming took off 5 bases at V and 4 bases at J, with 21 bases between the two ends. The CDR3 loop spans 17 amino acids.